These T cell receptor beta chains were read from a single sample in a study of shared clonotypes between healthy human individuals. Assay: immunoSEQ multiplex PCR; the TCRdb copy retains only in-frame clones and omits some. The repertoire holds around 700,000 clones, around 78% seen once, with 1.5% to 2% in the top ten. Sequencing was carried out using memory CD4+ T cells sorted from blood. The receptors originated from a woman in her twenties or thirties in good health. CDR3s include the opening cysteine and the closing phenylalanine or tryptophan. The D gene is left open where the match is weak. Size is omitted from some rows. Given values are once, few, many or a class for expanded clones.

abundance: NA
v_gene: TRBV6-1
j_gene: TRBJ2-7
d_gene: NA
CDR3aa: CASSEQEVTSYEQYF
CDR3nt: TGTGCCAGCAGTGAACAAGAGGTAACCTCCTACGAGCAGTACTTC

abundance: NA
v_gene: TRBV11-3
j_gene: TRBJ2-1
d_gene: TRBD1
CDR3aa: CASSLGRPGGSEQFF
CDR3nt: TGTGCCAGCAGCTTAGGTCGTCCAGGGGGCAGTGAGCAGTTCTTC

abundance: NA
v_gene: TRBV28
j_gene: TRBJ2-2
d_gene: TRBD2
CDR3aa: CASKVGRETGELFF
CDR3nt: TGTGCCAGCAAGGTCGGGAGGGAGACCGGGGAGCTGTTTTTT

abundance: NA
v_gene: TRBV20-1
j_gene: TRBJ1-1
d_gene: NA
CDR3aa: CSALGVSEAFF
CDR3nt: TGCAGTGCTCTCGGGGTATCTGAAGCTTTCTTT

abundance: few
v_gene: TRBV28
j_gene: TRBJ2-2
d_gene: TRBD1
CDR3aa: CASSLRGQPRTGELFF
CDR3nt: TGTGCCAGCAGTTTAAGGGGACAGCCTCGGACCGGGGAGCTGTTTTTT

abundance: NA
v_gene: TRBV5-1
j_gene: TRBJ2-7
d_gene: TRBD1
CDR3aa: CASSLGQGADEQYF
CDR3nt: TGCGCCAGCAGCTTGGGACAGGGGGCCGACGAGCAGTACTTC

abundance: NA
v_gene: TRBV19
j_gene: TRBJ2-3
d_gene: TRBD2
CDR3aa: CASSVAGSTDTQYF
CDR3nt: TGTGCCAGTAGTGTAGCGGGAAGCACAGATACGCAGTATTTT

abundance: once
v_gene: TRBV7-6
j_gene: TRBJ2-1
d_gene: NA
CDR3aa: CASSLGVTRAGEQFF
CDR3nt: TGTGCCAGCAGCTTAGGAGTGACTCGAGCTGGTGAGCAGTTCTTC

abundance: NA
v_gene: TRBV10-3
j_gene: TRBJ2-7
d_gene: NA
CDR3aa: CAISELEGVYEQYF
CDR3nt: TGTGCCATCAGTGAGTTGGAGGGTGTCTACGAGCAGTACTTC

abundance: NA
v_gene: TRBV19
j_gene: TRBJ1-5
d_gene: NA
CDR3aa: CASSMTTGEQPQHF
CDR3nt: TGTGCCAGTAGTATGACAACAGGTGAACAGCCCCAGCATTTT

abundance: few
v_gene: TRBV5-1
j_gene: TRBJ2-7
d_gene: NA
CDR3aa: CASTPGTSFYEQYF
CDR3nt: TGCGCCAGCACCCCCGGGACATCGTTCTACGAGCAGTACTTC

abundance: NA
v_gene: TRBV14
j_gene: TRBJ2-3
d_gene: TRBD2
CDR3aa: CASSQLYSGSTDTQYF
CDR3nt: TGTGCCAGCAGCCAATTGTACAGCGGGAGTACAGATACGCAGTATTTT